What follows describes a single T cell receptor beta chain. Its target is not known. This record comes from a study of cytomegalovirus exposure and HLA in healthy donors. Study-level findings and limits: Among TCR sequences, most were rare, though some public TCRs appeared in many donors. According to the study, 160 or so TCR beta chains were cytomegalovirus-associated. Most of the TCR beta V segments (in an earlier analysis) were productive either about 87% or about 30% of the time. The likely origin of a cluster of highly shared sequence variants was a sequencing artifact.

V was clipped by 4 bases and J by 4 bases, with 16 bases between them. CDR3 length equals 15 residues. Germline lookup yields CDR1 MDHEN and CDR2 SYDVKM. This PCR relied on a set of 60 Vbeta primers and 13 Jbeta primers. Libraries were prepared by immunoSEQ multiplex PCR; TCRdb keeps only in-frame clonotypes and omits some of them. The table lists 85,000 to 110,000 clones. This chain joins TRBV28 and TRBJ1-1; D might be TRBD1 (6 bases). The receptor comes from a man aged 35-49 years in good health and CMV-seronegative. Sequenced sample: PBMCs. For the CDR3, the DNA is TGTGCCAGCAGTTCCGAGGGACATGTCGGCACTGAAGCTTTCTTT. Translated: CASSSEGHVGTEAFF.